The rows below give T cell receptor beta chains drawn from one sample of a study of cytomegalovirus exposure and HLA in healthy donors. The table came from immunoSEQ multiplex PCR; TCRdb's copy has only in-frame clones and leaves some out. This repertoire shows some 150,000 clones, around three fifths found once; its top ten account for around 2.5%. Material: PBMCs. The origin of the receptors is a woman aged 40 to 49 in good health and CMV-seronegative. Each CDR3 is given with its conserved first and last residue. A D gene is named only where the DNA matches it firmly. Rows give clone size only sometimes, using once, few, many, or a class for an expanded clone.

- TRBD2 TRBJ2-3 TRBV5-1 CASSSGLAGTTDTQYF TGCGCCAGCAGCTCCGGACTAGCGGGGACCACAGATACGCAGTATTTT
few - TRBJ2-2 TRBV6-1 CASSDRARGLTGELFF TGTGCCAGCAGTGATCGCGCTCGAGGTCTCACCGGGGAGCTGTTTTTT
once - TRBJ2-3 TRBV20-1 CSARWRDTQYF TGCAGTGCTAGATGGAGGGATACGCAGTATTTT
- TRBD1 TRBJ2-5 TRBV7-2 CASSSTGVRETQYF TGTGCCAGCAGCTCTACAGGGGTGAGGGAGACCCAGTACTTC
few - TRBJ2-7 TRBV4-1 CASSQGQVGSYEQYF TGCGCCAGCAGCCAAGGACAGGTGGGGTCCTACGAGCAGTACTTC
- - TRBJ1-1 TRBV5-6 CASRKGPQGTEAFF TGTGCCAGCAGGAAGGGCCCTCAGGGCACTGAAGCTTTCTTT
few TRBD1 TRBJ1-4 TRBV7-2 CASSLGQGVTFF TGTGCCAGCAGCTTAGGACAGGGCGTTACATTTTTT
- TRBD2 TRBJ2-1 TRBV7-2 CASSTPPGRGGDNEQFF TGTGCCAGCAGCACCCCTCCCGGGCGGGGGGGCGACAATGAGCAGTTCTTC
- TRBD1 TRBJ1-1 TRBV19 CASSRRQGLNTEAFF TGTGCCAGTAGTAGAAGACAGGGATTAAACACTGAAGCTTTCTTT
- TRBD1 TRBJ2-7 TRBV27 CASSLSGRTGEYF TGTGCCAGCAGTTTATCAGGAAGGACAGGGGAGTACTTC